The text below deals with one T cell receptor beta chain. As yet, its antigen is unknown. A multiplex PCR was run with 60 Vbeta primers and 13 Jbeta primers. The protocol was immunoSEQ multiplex PCR, while the TCRdb copy is restricted to in-frame clones and leaves out a portion. Here the sample spans 140,000 or so clones, roughly 85% being singletons. This specimen belongs to a study of cytomegalovirus exposure and HLA in healthy donors. Study-wide results and limits: A later analysis found that most CMV-associated TCR beta chains appeared HLA-restricted.

The CDR3 extends over 15 amino acids. Germline CDR1 MNHNY, CDR2 SVGAGI (reference sequence). V lost 8 bases and J 0 bases, leaving 11 bases between the germline ends. The clonotype was recovered from a male donor in good health and CMV-seronegative. The gene calls are TRBV6-6 and TRBJ1-6; D not resolved. Source material: PBMCs. The CDR3 here is CASGHGVSYNSPLHF. The CDR3 DNA reads as TGTGCCAGCGGCCACGGGGTCTCCTATAATTCACCCCTCCACTTT.